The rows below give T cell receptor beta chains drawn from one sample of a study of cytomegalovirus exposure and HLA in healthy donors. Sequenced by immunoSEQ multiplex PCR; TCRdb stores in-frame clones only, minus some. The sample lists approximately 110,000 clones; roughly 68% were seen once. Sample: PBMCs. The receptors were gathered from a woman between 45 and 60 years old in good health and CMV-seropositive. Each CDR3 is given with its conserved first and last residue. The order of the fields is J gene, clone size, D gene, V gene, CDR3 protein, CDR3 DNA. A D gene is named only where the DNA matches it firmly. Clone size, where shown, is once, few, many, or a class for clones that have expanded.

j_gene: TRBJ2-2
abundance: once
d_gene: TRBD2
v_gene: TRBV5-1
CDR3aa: CASSSPFGGGLTGELFF
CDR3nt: TGCGCCAGCAGCTCACCGTTCGGGGGGGGCCTTACCGGGGAGCTGTTTTTT

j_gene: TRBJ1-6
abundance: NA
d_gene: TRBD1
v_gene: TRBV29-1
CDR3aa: CSVGSGGNSPLHF
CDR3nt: TGCAGCGTTGGATCAGGGGGTAATTCACCCCTCCACTTT

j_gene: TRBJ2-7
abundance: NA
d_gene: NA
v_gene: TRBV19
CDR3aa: CASSIERGSYEQYF
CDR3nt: TGTGCCAGTAGTATAGAGCGGGGCTCCTACGAGCAGTACTTC

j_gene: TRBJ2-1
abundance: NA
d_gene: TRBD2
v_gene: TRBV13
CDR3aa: CASSRTGGAGDEQFF
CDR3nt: TGTGCCAGCAGCCGTACCGGGGGGGCCGGGGATGAGCAGTTCTTC

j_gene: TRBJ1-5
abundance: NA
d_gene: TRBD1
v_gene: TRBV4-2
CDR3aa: CASSQFRGNQPQHF
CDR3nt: TGTGCCAGCAGCCAATTCAGGGGGAATCAGCCCCAGCATTTT

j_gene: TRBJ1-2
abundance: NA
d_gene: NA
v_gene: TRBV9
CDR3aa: CASSVDGEPGYGYTF
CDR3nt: TGTGCCAGCAGCGTAGATGGGGAGCCGGGGTATGGCTACACCTTC

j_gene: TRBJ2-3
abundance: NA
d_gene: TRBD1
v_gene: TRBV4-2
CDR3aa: CASSAHRGQVTDTQYF
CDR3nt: TGTGCCAGCAGCGCCCACAGGGGGCAGGTCACAGATACGCAGTATTTT

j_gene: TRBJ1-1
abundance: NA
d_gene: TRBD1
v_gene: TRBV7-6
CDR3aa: CASSLGGDRGNTEAFF
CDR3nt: TGTGCCAGCAGCTTAGGGGGGGACAGGGGGAACACTGAAGCTTTCTTT

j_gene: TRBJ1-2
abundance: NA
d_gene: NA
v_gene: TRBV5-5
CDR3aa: CASSLGGTYGYTF
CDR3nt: TGTGCCAGCAGCTTGGGGGGCACCTATGGCTACACCTTC

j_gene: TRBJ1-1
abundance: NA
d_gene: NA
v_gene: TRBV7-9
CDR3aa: CASSLMNTEAFF
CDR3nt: TGTGCCAGCAGCCTTATGAACACTGAAGCTTTCTTT

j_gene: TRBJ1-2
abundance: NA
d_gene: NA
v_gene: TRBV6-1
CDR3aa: CASTFLATAYGYTF
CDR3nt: TGTGCCAGCACCTTCCTGGCGACAGCGTATGGCTACACCTTC

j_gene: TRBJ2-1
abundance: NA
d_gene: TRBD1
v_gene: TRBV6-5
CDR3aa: CASRNRDSERNEQFF
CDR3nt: TGTGCCAGCAGGAACCGGGACAGCGAACGCAATGAGCAGTTCTTC

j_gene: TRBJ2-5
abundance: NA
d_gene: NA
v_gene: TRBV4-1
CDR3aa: CASSQVEGEETQYF
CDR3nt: TGCGCCAGCAGCCAAGTTGAGGGAGAGGAGACCCAGTACTTC

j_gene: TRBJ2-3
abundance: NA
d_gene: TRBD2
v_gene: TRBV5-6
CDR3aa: CASSFGTSGVDTQYF
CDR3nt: TGTGCCAGCAGCTTTGGGACTAGCGGGGTGGATACGCAGTATTTT

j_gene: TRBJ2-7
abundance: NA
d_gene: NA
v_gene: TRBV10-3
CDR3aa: CAISTGTSSYEQYF
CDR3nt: TGTGCCATCAGTACAGGGACGAGCTCCTACGAGCAGTACTTC

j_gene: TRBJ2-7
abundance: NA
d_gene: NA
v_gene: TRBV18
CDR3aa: CASSQGQGIREQYF
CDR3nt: TGTGCCAGCTCACAGGGGCAGGGCATACGTGAGCAGTACTTC

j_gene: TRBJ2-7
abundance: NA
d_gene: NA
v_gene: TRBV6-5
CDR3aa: CASSPLGPPNEQYF
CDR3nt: TGTGCCAGCAGTCCTCTGGGGCCCCCAAACGAGCAGTACTTC

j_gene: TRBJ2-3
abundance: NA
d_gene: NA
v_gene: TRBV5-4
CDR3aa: CASSLSGTDTQYF
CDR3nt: TGTGCCAGCAGCTTGAGCGGCACAGATACGCAGTATTTT

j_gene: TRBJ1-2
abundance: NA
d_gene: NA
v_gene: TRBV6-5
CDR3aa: CATRRDYGYTF
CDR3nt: TGTGCCACGCGCCGCGACTATGGCTACACCTTC

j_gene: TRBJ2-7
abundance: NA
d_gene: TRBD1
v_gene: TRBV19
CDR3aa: CASSPTGTGAYEQYF
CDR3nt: TGTGCCAGTAGTCCAACCGGGACAGGGGCCTACGAGCAGTACTTC

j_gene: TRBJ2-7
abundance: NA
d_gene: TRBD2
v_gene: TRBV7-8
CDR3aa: CASSLTSGGPSSYEQYF
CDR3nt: TGTGCCAGCAGCTTGACTAGCGGGGGGCCCAGCTCCTACGAGCAGTACTTC

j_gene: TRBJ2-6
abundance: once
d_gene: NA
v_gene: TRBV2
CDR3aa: CASSDLTDRAGRWGANVLTF
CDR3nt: TGTGCCAGCAGTGATCTGACTGACAGGGCGGGGCGATGGGGGGCCAACGTCCTGACTTTC

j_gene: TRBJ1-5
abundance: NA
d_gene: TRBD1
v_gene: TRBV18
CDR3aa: CASSPQGQGNQPQHF
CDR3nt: TGTGCCAGCTCACCTCAGGGACAGGGTAATCAGCCCCAGCATTTT

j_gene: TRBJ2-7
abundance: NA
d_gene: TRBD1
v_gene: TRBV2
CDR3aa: CASSGQGTYEQYF
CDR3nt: TGTGCCAGCAGTGGACAGGGGACCTACGAGCAGTACTTC

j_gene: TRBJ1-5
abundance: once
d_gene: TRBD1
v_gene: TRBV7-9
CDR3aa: CASSAAVGQGNSNQPQHF
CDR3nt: TGTGCCAGCAGCGCCGCCGTAGGACAGGGCAATAGCAATCAGCCCCAGCATTTT

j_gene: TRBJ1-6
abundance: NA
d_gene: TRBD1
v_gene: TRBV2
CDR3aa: CASSETRDSSSYNSPLHF
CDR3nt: TGTGCCAGCAGTGAGACCCGGGACAGCAGCTCCTATAATTCACCCCTCCACTTT

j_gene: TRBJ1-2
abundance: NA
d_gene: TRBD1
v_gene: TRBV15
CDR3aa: CATSRGQGGYGYTF
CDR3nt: TGTGCCACCAGCAGGGGACAGGGCGGGTATGGCTACACCTTC

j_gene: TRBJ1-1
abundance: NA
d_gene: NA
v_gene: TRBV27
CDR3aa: CASVRDKAFF
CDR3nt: TGTGCCAGCGTCCGGGACAAAGCTTTCTTT

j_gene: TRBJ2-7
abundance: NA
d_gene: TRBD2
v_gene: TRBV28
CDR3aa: CASSYLSGAAYEQYF
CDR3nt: TGTGCCAGCAGTTATCTGAGCGGGGCGGCCTACGAGCAGTACTTC

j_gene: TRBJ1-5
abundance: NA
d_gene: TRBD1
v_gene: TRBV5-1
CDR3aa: CASSLGGTGGNQPQHF
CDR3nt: TGCGCCAGCAGCTTGGGTGGGACAGGGGGCAATCAGCCCCAGCATTTT

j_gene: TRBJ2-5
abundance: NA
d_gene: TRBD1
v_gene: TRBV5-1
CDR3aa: CASCWDSVQETQYF
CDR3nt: TGCGCCAGCTGCTGGGACAGCGTGCAAGAGACCCAGTACTTC

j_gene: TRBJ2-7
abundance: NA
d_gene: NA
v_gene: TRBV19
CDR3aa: CASSSLGGEQYF
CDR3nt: TGTGCCAGTAGTTCCCTGGGGGGCGAGCAGTACTTC

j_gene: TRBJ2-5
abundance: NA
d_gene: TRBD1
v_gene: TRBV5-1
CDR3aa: CASSLEGTGEETQYF
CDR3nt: TGCGCCAGCAGCTTGGAGGGGACAGGCGAAGAGACCCAGTACTTC

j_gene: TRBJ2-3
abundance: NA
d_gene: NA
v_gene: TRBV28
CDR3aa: CASSPRLGSTDTQYF
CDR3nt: TGTGCCAGCAGTCCAAGACTAGGGAGCACAGATACGCAGTATTTT

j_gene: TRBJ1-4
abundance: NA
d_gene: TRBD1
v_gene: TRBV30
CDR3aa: CAWSTGTGEKLFF
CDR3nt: TGTGCCTGGAGTACCGGGACAGGGGAAAAACTGTTTTTT

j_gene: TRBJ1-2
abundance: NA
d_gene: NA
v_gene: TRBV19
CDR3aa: CASSAGVGHNYGYTF
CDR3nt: TGTGCCAGTAGTGCTGGGGTAGGACATAACTATGGCTACACCTTC

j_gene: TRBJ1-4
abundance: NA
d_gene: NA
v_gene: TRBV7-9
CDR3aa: CASSLGRHHEKLFF
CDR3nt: TGTGCCAGCAGCTTAGGCAGGCATCATGAAAAACTGTTTTTT

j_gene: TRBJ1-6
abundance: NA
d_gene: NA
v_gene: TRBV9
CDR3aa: CASSVAGDNSPLHF
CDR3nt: TGTGCCAGCAGCGTAGCGGGAGATAATTCACCCCTCCACTTT

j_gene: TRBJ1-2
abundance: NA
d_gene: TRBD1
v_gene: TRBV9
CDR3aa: CASSVDPYGQGDGYTF
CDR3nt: TGTGCCAGCAGCGTAGATCCCTACGGGCAGGGGGATGGCTACACCTTC

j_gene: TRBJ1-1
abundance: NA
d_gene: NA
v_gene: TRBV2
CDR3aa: CASSPGENTEAFF
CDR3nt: TGTGCCAGCTCTCCAGGTGAGAACACTGAAGCTTTCTTT

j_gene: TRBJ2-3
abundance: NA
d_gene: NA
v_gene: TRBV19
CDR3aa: CASSIMLYGVPTDTQYF
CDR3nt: TGTGCCAGTAGTATCATGTTGTACGGGGTACCCACAGATACGCAGTATTTT

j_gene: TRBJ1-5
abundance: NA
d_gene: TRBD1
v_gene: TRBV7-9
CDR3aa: CASSFAGGQPQHF
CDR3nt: TGTGCCAGCAGCTTCGCAGGGGGTCAGCCCCAGCATTTT

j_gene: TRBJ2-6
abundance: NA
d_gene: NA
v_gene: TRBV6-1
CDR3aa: CASTQGWANVLTF
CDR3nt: TGTGCCAGCACCCAGGGGTGGGCCAACGTCCTGACTTTC